This T cell receptor (beta chain) was sequenced during a study of cytomegalovirus exposure and HLA in healthy donors. At collection, donors were nominally healthy, but unrecorded immune exposures were probable. Overall study findings and caveats: For most TCR sequences rarity was the rule, although some public TCRs occurred in many donors. Prior analysis indicated that the majority of TCR beta V segments exhibited productivity approximately 87% or approximately 30% of the time. There were some V segments, including TRBV6-2 and TRBV6-3, excluded as indistinguishable.

The PCR used 60 Vbeta and 13 Jbeta primers. The table came from immunoSEQ multiplex PCR; TCRdb's copy has only in-frame clones and leaves some out. Among 80,000 to 95,000 clones listed, around 81% were seen once. Germline lookup yields CDR1 LNHNV and CDR2 YYDKDF (reference sequence). The ends lost 3 bases at V and 6 bases at J; junction bases unmatched: 5. The CDR3 is 15 residues long. About this clone: Its antigen is not identified.

Sample: PBMCs. The TCR comes from a man aged 18 to 30 in good health and CMV-seropositive. V and J are TRBV15 and TRBJ2-2, with 9 bases that match TRBD2. CDR3 nucleotides: TGTGCCACCAGCAGTTCACTAGCGGGCCCCGGGGAGCTGTTTTTT. Protein product: CATSSSLAGPGELFF.